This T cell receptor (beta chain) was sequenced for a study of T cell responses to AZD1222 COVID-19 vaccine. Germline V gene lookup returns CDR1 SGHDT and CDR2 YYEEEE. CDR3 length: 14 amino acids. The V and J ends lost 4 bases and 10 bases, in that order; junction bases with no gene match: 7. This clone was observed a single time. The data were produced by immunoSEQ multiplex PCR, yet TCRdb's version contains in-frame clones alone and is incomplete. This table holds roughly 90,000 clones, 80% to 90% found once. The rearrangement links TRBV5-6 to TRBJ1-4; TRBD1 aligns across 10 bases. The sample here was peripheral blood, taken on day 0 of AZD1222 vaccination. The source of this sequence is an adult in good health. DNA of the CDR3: TGTGCCAGCAGCGTGGGGACAGGGGAAGGAAAACTGTTTTTT. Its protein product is CASSVGTGEGKLFF.